This T cell receptor beta chain was observed in a study of blood T cell repertoires in COVID-19. Looking at the study overall: Sites in the United States, Italy and Spain provided acute and convalescent COVID-19 samples. Sources were T cells, B-cell-depleted T cells, or PBMCs; the material itself was cDNA or gDNA.

How the authors handled the data: Estimation of nucleated cell counts was performed using reference gene primer amplification. The table came from immunoSEQ multiplex PCR; TCRdb's copy has only in-frame clones and leaves some out. The V and J calls and clone size were taken over from that table, and D and trimming were inferred from the DNA. The sample contains hundreds of thousands of clones, around 80% of which appear only once. The germline gives CDR1 SGHNT, CDR2 YYREEE (reference sequence). CDR3 length: 17 residues. V shed 0 bases, J shed 2 bases, and the junction held 9 bases outside the gene matches.

The specimen was peripheral blood. The clonotype comes from an elderly woman with acute or convalescent COVID-19. V usage is TRBV5-4 and J usage is TRBJ2-3, with TRBD1 matching over 7 bases. The CDR3 nucleotides are TGTGCCAGCAGCTTGGTTTTAGGGGGCCCATTCACAGATACGCAGTATTTT. Translation gives CASSLVLGGPFTDTQYF.